The rows below give T cell receptor beta chains drawn from one sample of a study of CD8 T cells in ankylosing spondylitis. MiXCR was run by TCRdb on the 5' RACE reads, yielding one entry per CDR3 protein. The sample records tens of thousands of distinct CDR3 sequences, roughly 2.5% being singletons. Sample: blood, either unsorted or a sorted T cell fraction (not recorded which). These receptors were obtained from a male donor with ankylosing spondylitis or in good health (not recorded which). The CDR3 runs from the conserved cysteine through the conserved F or W. A D gene is named only where the DNA matches it firmly. Clone size is given as once, few or many counts, or a class when the clone is expanded.

clone_size	d_call	v_call	j_call	cdr3_nt	cdr3_aa
many	TRBD1	TRBV9	TRBJ2-3	TGTGCCAGCGGGGGGACAGGGGGCGCAGCAGATACGCAGTATTTT	CASGGTGGAADTQYF
many	.	TRBV9	TRBJ2-7	TGTGCCAGCAGCCGGGAAGGAGTATCCTACGAGCAGTACTTC	CASSREGVSYEQYF
many	TRBD2	TRBV9	TRBJ2-1	TGTGCCAGCAGCACGTTAGCGGGGCCCTACAATGAGCAGTTCTTC	CASSTLAGPYNEQFF
many	TRBD1	TRBV9	TRBJ2-7	TGTGCCAGCAGCCGGACAGGGGCCGAGCAGTACTTC	CASSRTGAEQYF
medium-sized	TRBD2	TRBV9	TRBJ2-7	TGTGCCAGCAGCGTAGAAGGGACTAGCGGGTACGAGCAGTACTTC	CASSVEGTSGYEQYF
many	.	TRBV9	TRBJ2-7	TGTGCCAGCAGCGCCGGGCCCCAAAGCGGCTACGAGCAGTACTTC	CASSAGPQSGYEQYF
many	TRBD2	TRBV9	TRBJ2-7	TGTGCCAGCAGCCCAGGACTAGCGGAACCCTACGAGCAGTACTTC	CASSPGLAEPYEQYF
many	TRBD1	TRBV9	TRBJ2-7	TGTGCCAGCAGCGTAGCTGGGACAGGGACCTACGAGCAGTACTTC	CASSVAGTGTYEQYF
many	TRBD1	TRBV9	TRBJ2-3	TGTGCCAGCAGCAACCGACAGGGCCCAGATACGCAGTATTTT	CASSNRQGPDTQYF
many	TRBD2	TRBV9	TRBJ2-5	TGTGCCAGCAGCGTTCGAGGGCTAGCGGACCAAGAGACCCAGTACTTC	CASSVRGLADQETQYF
many	TRBD2	TRBV9	TRBJ2-7	TGTGCCAGCAGCGTAGGGACTAGCGGTACCGACGAGCAGTACTTC	CASSVGTSGTDEQYF
many	.	TRBV9	TRBJ2-3	TGTGCCAGCAGCGGACGGGGACGGGAGCAGGGAGATACGCAGTATTTT	CASSGRGREQGDTQYF
many	TRBD2	TRBV9	TRBJ2-1	TGTGCCAGCAGCGTAGTAAGCGGGGTTGACAATGAGCAGTTCTTC	CASSVVSGVDNEQFF
many	.	TRBV9	TRBJ2-7	TGTGCCAGCAGCGCTTCCCCCGGAGGCTACGAGCAGTACTTC	CASSASPGGYEQYF
medium-sized	TRBD1	TRBV9	TRBJ2-1	TGTGCCAGCAGCGTAGAAGGGACAGGGTATCGAGAGCAGTTCTTC	CASSVEGTGYREQFF
many	TRBD1	TRBV9	TRBJ2-1	TGTGCCAGCAGCGTAGTATCGACAGGGACCAATGAGCAGTTCTTC	CASSVVSTGTNEQFF
many	.	TRBV9	TRBJ2-5	TGTGCCAGCAGCGACTCTTCCGGGCCCAGCGAGACCCAGTACTTC	CASSDSSGPSETQYF
many	TRBD1	TRBV9	TRBJ2-7	TGTGCCAGCAGCACCGCAGGGGGTACCCTTGCGGGGCAGTACTTC	CASSTAGGTLAGQYF
many	TRBD2	TRBV9	TRBJ2-2	TGTGCCAGCAGCGTAGTAGGACTAGCGGGAGCCGACGGGGAGCTGTTTTTT	CASSVVGLAGADGELFF
many	.	TRBV9	TRBJ1-1	TGTGCCAGCAGCGCCCGGGAACCGGGCCGTCTTAGGACTGAAGCTTTCTTT	CASSAREPGRLRTEAFF
many	TRBD1	TRBV9	TRBJ2-5	TGTGCCAGCAGCGGGACCGGGACAGGGGTATACGAGACCCAGTACTTC	CASSGTGTGVYETQYF
many	.	TRBV9	TRBJ1-3	TGTGCCAGCAGCCAGGACGTGGGGATAAACACCATATATTTT	CASSQDVGINTIYF
many	.	TRBV9	TRBJ2-2	TGTGCCAGCAGCGTAAGACAGGCTAACACCGGGGAGCTGTTTTTT	CASSVRQANTGELFF
many	TRBD2	TRBV9	TRBJ2-5	TGTGCCAGCAGCGTAGACGCTAGCGGGAGTGAGACCCAGTACTTC	CASSVDASGSETQYF
many	.	TRBV9	TRBJ2-1	TGTGCCAGCAGCGGGGTGGTGGGCGATGAGCAGTTCTTC	CASSGVVGDEQFF
many	TRBD2	TRBV9	TRBJ2-3	TGTGCCAGCAGCTATCTAGCGGGAGGGCCTGGAGATACGCAGTATTTT	CASSYLAGGPGDTQYF